This T cell receptor beta chain was sequenced in a study of T cell responses to AZD1222 COVID-19 vaccine. Study in general: Combined were second doses at about 4 or about 12 weeks.

Sequencing was performed with immunoSEQ multiplex PCR; in TCRdb, only in-frame clones are kept and a portion is missing. The sample carries 100,000 to 150,000 clones, 80% to 90% recorded once. Concerning this clone: What it recognizes is unknown.

Trimming took off 5 bases at V and 1 base at J, with 17 bases between the two ends. CDR1 SGHTA and CDR2 FQGNSA come from the germline V gene. The CDR3 sequence is 16 residues long. Regarding the study as a whole: Just five to seven AZD1222 recipients tested seropositive at baseline. Donors were chiefly white British, with a greater number of females, and clonal diversity was perhaps underestimated.

This TCR derives from an adult in good health. This sequence joins TRBV7-2 and TRBJ1-1; D is unclear. Sequenced here: peripheral blood, sampled on day 0 of AZD1222 vaccination. CDR3 sequence reads: CASSPYRPGPNTEAFF. The CDR3 DNA sequence: TGTGCCAGCAGCCCGTATCGACCTGGGCCGAACACTGAAGCTTTCTTT.